One and the same sample provided the 5 T cell receptor beta chains below, sequenced in a study of T cell clonality in common variable immunodeficiency. Using immunoSEQ multiplex PCR, the repertoire was profiled, and TCRdb retains in-frame clones only, with some absent. The specimen has tens of thousands of clones, none found just once. Sequencing was done on a sample of peripheral blood mononuclear cells. Receptor source: a person between 18 and 75 years old in good health.

At least ten counts were recorded for this clone. The read ends 3 residues before the CDR3 terminus; that terminus is restored from the germline J gene. J is TRBJ1-4 and V is TRBV20-1; 9 nucleotides line up with TRBD1. V lost 2 bases and J lost 8; bases outside the gene matches: 18. Germline-derived CDR1 and CDR2 are DFQATT and SNEGSKA (reference sequence). This CDR3 is built from 18 residues. The sequenced part of the CDR3 DNA is TGCAGTGCTAGATCGCCACAGGGGGCGATGATCAGTAGCGAAAAA. It is translated as CSARSPQGAMISSEK. The entire CDR3 protein reads CSARSPQGAMISSEKLFF.

This clone was recorded at least ten times. The sequence runs out 3 residues before the end of the CDR3; the remainder is reconstructed from the germline J gene. The chain carries TRBV7-2 and TRBJ2-7, with a possible D match to TRBD2 (6 bases). This CDR3 spans 14 amino acids. Germline loops: CDR1 SGHTA, CDR2 FQGNSA. V lost 2 bases, J lost 2 bases, and 10 bases lay in between. The CDR3 region is CASSLRSSAYEQYF. The DNA read from the CDR3 is TGTGCCAGCAGCTTACGTTCTAGCGCCTACGAG.

This clone was observed many times. The CDR3 end is not reached by the read, which stops 3 residues before it; the germline J gene fills it in. This chain uses TRBV20-1 with TRBJ1-4; 7 bases are a match to TRBD1. The CDR3 contains 12 residues. Unmatched junction bases numbered 2, after V lost 6 bases and J lost 4 bases. The germline V gene has CDR1 DFQATT and CDR2 SNEGSKA (reference sequence). CDR3 bases read: TGCAGTGCCCAGGGGGATAATGAAAAA. As protein: CSAQGDNEK. The full CDR3 protein reads CSAQGDNEKLFF.

This clone was observed at least ten times. The CDR3 extends 3 residues past the end of the read, so its final part is completed from the germline J gene. The chain couples TRBV7-9 to TRBJ1-1; possible D gene TRBD1, 6 bases. This CDR3 has 14 residues. Germline V gene lookup returns CDR1 SEHNR and CDR2 FQNEAQ (reference sequence). Trimming removed 5 bases at V and 2 bases at J, with 12 bases between. The CDR3 DNA, read in part, is TGTGCCAGCAGCGTACAGGGAGGTAACACTGAA. Its translation: CASSVQGGNTE. The entire CDR3 reads CASSVQGGNTEAFF.

This clone was picked up many times. With the read ending 3 residues before the CDR3 end, the germline J gene is used to fill in that end. The rearrangement joins TRBV29-1 to TRBJ2-7; 7 bases align to TRBD2. The CDR3 consists of 14 residues. Germline V lookup: CDR1 SQVTM, CDR2 ANQGSEA. Trimming removed 1 base from V and 3 bases from J; junction bases left unmatched: 6. The CDR3 is CSVEVGGRGYEQYF. The sequenced CDR3 bases are TGCAGCGTTGAAGTCGGCGGGAGAGGCTACGAG.